This TCR beta chain was captured by sequencing in a study of patients and donors after allogeneic stem cell transplantation. TCRdb recomputed calls from the RT-PCR reads with MiXCR, one row per CDR3 protein. The sample shows 400,000 to 500,000 distinct CDR3 sequences, 16% of them seen only once. Trimming took 1 base from V and 4 from J, leaving 14 bases between them. The germline V gene encodes CDR1 LGHDT and CDR2 YNNKEL (reference sequence). This CDR3 has 15 amino acids. The TCR was taken from a human donor who was either an allogeneic HSCT recipient or a stem cell or donor lymphocyte infusion donor (not recorded which). It is not recorded whose cells these are; they may come from a transplant donor. The chain links TRBV3-1 to TRBJ2-7, with TRBD2 as a possible D gene (7 bases). The sequenced material came from blood, either unsorted or a sorted T cell fraction (not recorded which). The CDR3 coding sequence is TGTGCCAGCAGCCAAGGGGGGGGCGTTGCGTACGAGCAGTACTTC. Its protein is CASSQGGGVAYEQYF.